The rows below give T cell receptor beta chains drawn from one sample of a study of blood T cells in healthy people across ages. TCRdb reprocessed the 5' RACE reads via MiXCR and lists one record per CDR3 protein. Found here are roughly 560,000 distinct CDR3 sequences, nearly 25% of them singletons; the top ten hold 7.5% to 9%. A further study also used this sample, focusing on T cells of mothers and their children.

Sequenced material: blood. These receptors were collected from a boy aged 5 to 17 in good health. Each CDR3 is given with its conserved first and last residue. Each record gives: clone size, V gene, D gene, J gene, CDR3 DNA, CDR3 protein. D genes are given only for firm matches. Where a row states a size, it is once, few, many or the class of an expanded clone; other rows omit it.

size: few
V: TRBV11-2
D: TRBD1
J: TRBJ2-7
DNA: TGTGCCAGCAGCTCCCCGGACAGGGCCCATACACGGAGCGACGAGCAGTACTTC
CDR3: CASSSPDRAHTRSDEQYF

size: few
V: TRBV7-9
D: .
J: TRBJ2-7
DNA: TGTGCCAGCAGCTTACAAGTCCATTACGAGCAGTACTTC
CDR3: CASSLQVHYEQYF

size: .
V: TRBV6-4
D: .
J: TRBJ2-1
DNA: TGTGCCAGCAGTGACTCGGACTCAGCGGGTGAGCAGTTCTTC
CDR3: CASSDSDSAGEQFF

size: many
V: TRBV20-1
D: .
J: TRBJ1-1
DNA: TGCAGTGCTAGGGGCGGTATCCGGCAAACGAAGGAAGCTTTCTTT
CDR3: CSARGGIRQTKEAFF

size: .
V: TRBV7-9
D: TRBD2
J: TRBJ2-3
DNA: TGTGCCAGCAGCTTAGGACGGGGGGTCACAGATACGCAGTATTTT
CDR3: CASSLGRGVTDTQYF

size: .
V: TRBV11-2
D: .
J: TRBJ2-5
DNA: TGTGCCAGCAGCCCCTCTGAGCTATTAAAATGGGGAACGGCGGCCCAAGAGACCCAGTACTTC
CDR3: CASSPSELLKWGTAAQETQYF

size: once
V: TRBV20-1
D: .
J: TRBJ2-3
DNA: TGCAGTGCTAGGGCGGAACATACGCAGTATTTT
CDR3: CSARAEHTQYF

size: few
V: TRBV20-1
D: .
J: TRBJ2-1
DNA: TGCAGTGCTAGAGGACGTGGGAGGTTCTACAATGAGCAGTTCTTC
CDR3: CSARGRGRFYNEQFF

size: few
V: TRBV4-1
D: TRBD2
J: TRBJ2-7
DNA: TGCGCCAGCAGCCAAGGAAGTAGCGGGGACGTTGCCTACGAGCAGTACTTC
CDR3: CASSQGSSGDVAYEQYF

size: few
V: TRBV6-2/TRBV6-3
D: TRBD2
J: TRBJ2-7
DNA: TGTGCCAGCAGCTTAGCACTAGCGCGCGACGAGCAGTACTTC
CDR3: CASSLALARDEQYF

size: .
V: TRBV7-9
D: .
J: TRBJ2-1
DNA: TGTGCCAGCAGCTCCGTCCTAGCTGAGGTTTCCCGCAATGAGCAGTTCTTC
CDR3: CASSSVLAEVSRNEQFF

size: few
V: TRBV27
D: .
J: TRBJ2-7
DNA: TGTGCCAGCAGACCGCCGCAGGGTTATAGCTCCTACGAGCAGTACTTC
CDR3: CASRPPQGYSSYEQYF

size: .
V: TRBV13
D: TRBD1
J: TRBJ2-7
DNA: TGTGCCAGCAGCTCTCCGGGACAGGGGAGGTACGAGCAGTACTTC
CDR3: CASSSPGQGRYEQYF

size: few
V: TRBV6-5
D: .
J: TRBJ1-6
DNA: TGTGCCAGCAGTTACTCGATTGGGGGCGAATCACCCCTCCACTTT
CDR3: CASSYSIGGESPLHF

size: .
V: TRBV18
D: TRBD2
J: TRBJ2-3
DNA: TGTGCCAGCTCACGCGGACTAGCGGGAGGGCGCAGCACAGATACGCAGTATTTT
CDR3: CASSRGLAGGRSTDTQYF

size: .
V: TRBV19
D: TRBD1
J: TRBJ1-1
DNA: TGTGCCGGTAGTATCGGAGGGGGCGAAGCTTTCTTT
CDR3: CAGSIGGGEAFF

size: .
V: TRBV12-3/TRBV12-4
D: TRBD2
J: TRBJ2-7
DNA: TGTGCCAGCAGTATAGCGGGAGATTCCTACGAGCAGTACTTC
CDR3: CASSIAGDSYEQYF

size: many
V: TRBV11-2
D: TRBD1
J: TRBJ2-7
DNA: TGTGCCAGCAGCTCGGGACAGGGACCCTACGAGCAGTACTTC
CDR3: CASSSGQGPYEQYF

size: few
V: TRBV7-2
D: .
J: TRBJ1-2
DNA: TGTGCCAGCAGCCGCGGGACGGGTTATGGCTACACCTTC
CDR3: CASSRGTGYGYTF

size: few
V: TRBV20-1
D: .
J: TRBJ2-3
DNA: TGCAGTGCTAGAGCACCGGCCGCAGATACGCAGTATTTT
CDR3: CSARAPAADTQYF

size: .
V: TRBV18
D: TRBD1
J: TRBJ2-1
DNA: TGTGCCAGCTCACCACCGGCAGGGGGCTACAATGAGCAGTTCTTC
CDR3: CASSPPAGGYNEQFF

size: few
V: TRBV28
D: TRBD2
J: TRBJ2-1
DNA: TGTGCCAGCAGTTCTGGATTGCTAGCGGGAGGGTCTAATGAGCAGTTCTTC
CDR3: CASSSGLLAGGSNEQFF